A selection of T cell receptor beta chains follows, all from one sample in a study of STAT3 mutations in large granular lymphocyte leukemia. Generated by immunoSEQ multiplex PCR, the TCRdb table keeps only in-frame clones and is missing some. The top ten hold 9.5% to 15% of the sample, which has 25,000 to 40,000 clones, about 90% seen once. What was sequenced was peripheral blood mononuclear cells. The receptors stem from a man aged 60 to 75 with T-cell large granular lymphocyte leukemia. Some clones in this sample may be carry-over from other donors' samples. Each CDR3 is given with its conserved first and last residue. The D gene is left open where the match is weak. Part of the rows lack a size; the others show once, few, many or a class for expanded clones.

NA TRBJ2-1 TRBD1 TRBV5-1 TGCGCCAGCAGCCGTGGGACAGGGGGGAATGAGCAGTTCTTC CASSRGTGGNEQFF
NA TRBJ1-6 NA TRBV19 TGTGCCAGTAGTCTAGGAGGAACCTATAATTCACCCCTCCACTTT CASSLGGTYNSPLHF
NA TRBJ2-3 NA TRBV29-1 TGCAGCGTCGCTTTCGGGCAGGCTAGCACAGATACGCAGTATTTT CSVAFGQASTDTQYF
once TRBJ2-6 NA TRBV5-4 TGTGCCAGCACCCTCTACAGGGTTGGGGCCAACGTCCTGACTTTC CASTLYRVGANVLTF
NA TRBJ1-1 NA TRBV5-1 TGCGCCAGCAGCTTGGAGGGGTTCACTGAAGCTTTCTTT CASSLEGFTEAFF
NA TRBJ2-2 NA TRBV5-4 TGTGCCAGCACCCCGGGCCTAAAAGGGACCGGGGAGCTGTTTTTT CASTPGLKGTGELFF
NA TRBJ2-1 NA TRBV11-3 TGTGCCAGCAGCCAGGCCTCCTACAATGAGCAGTTCTTC CASSQASYNEQFF
NA TRBJ1-5 NA TRBV7-2 TGTGCCAGCAGCTCCAGTGGCGTGAGCAATCAGCCCCAGCATTTT CASSSSGVSNQPQHF
NA TRBJ1-6 TRBD1 TRBV5-4 TGTGCCAGCAGCGCCGGACAGGTCTTTAATTCACCCCTCCACTTT CASSAGQVFNSPLHF
few TRBJ1-1 NA TRBV5-4 TGTGCCAGCAGCTTGGGTAGGGTAAGGGGCACTGAAGCTTTCTTT CASSLGRVRGTEAFF
NA TRBJ2-3 NA TRBV18 TGTGCCAGCTCACCAGGGGATACTTTAGCGCTCCGTAGCACAGATACGCAGTATTTT CASSPGDTLALRSTDTQYF
NA TRBJ1-5 NA TRBV5-1 TGCGCCAGCAGCTTCGGGGATAGCAATCAGCCCCAGCATTTT CASSFGDSNQPQHF
NA TRBJ2-5 TRBD2 TRBV7-9 TGTGCCAGCAGCCCCAGGACTAGCGGGAGTATTGAGACCCAGTACTTC CASSPRTSGSIETQYF
NA TRBJ2-3 NA TRBV7-2 TGTGCCAGCAGCTTCAGGGAATACACAGATACGCAGTATTTT CASSFREYTDTQYF
few TRBJ2-7 NA TRBV7-2 TGTGCCAGCAGCTTAACAGTTACAACCTACGAGCAGTACTTC CASSLTVTTYEQYF
NA TRBJ2-1 TRBD2 TRBV6-6 TGTGCCAGCAGTTCCACTAGCGGGCACAATGAGCAGTTCTTC CASSSTSGHNEQFF
NA TRBJ1-6 NA TRBV7-2 TGTGCCAGCAGCGGGCTACACGGAGCTTCACCCCTCCACTTT CASSGLHGASPLHF
few TRBJ2-5 NA TRBV7-9 TGTGCCAGCGAGGGGTTAGGGGAGACCCAGTACTTC CASEGLGETQYF
NA TRBJ2-4 NA TRBV18 TGTGCCAGCTCACCACCTGATGTCCACAAAAACATTCAGTACTTC CASSPPDVHKNIQYF
NA TRBJ2-7 NA TRBV13 TGTGCCAGCAGCTTAGAGAGGTTTGAGCAGTACTTC CASSLERFEQYF
NA TRBJ1-1 NA TRBV7-9 TGTGCCAGCAGCTTTCACACCAACACTGAAGCTTTCTTT CASSFHTNTEAFF
NA TRBJ2-3 TRBD2 TRBV27 TGTGCCAGCAGTTTATCGCCCCCCAGCGGGAGTGCCACAGATACGCAGTATTTT CASSLSPPSGSATDTQYF
NA TRBJ2-7 NA TRBV7-2 TGTGCCAGCAGCTTGGCGCCCAGTTCTTTGGAGTACTTC CASSLAPSSLEYF
NA TRBJ1-2 NA TRBV7-3 TGTGCCAGCAGCCCCAGGTCCTGGGGCTACACCTTC CASSPRSWGYTF
NA TRBJ1-4 TRBD1 TRBV4-1 TGCGCCAGCACATCACCGGGACAGTCTAATGAAAAACTGTTTTTT CASTSPGQSNEKLFF
NA TRBJ2-7 NA TRBV29-1 TGCAGCGTTGTTGGTTACAGGGTCAGGGCCTTCGAGCAGTACTTC CSVVGYRVRAFEQYF